A single sample is the source of the 14 T cell receptor beta chains below, sequenced in a study of CD4 T cells in relation to SARS-CoV-2 and coronaviruses (dated by TCRdb to the early 2020s). No antigens are known for them. The library was prepared using the immunoSEQ multiplex PCR assay. The source is immuneACCESS, and TCRdb retained only in-frame sequences with V and J called. Part of the clones is not carried over; for the studies checked, unresolved V genes explain less than half of this, and the remainder is unexplained. Within this sample are approximately 41,000 clones, with around four fifths of them counted one time only. The top ten hold 20% of the sample. Sequences were obtained from memory CD4+ T cells from PBMCs, cultured in vitro. The sample's cell subset or site, from its label and the paper: memory (non-naive) CD4+ T cells. The origin of the receptors is an adult with COVID-19.

The rearrangement uses TRBV7-2 and TRBJ2-3; D is possibly TRBD2 (5 bases). The CDR3 totals 15 residues. Trimming removed 8 bases at V and 1 base at J, with 16 bases between. Germline values: CDR1 SGHTA, CDR2 FQGNSA. CDR3 sequence (DNA): TGTGCCAGCTCCAGTTTCGGAGGTGGCACAGATACGCAGTATTTT. This sequence encodes CASSSFGGGTDTQYF.

V gene TRBV4-2 combines with J gene TRBJ1-6; a possible D gene is TRBD1 (5 bases). Looked up from germline, CDR1 is LGHNA and CDR2 is YNFKEQ. Trimming removed 2 bases from V and 10 bases from J, with 9 bases in between. The CDR3 covers 13 residues. CDR3 sequence: CASSQFRDSPLHF. CDR3 nucleotide sequence: TGTGCCAGCAGCCAATTCAGGGACTCACCCCTCCACTTT.

This chain uses TRBV19 with TRBJ2-1; 9 bases match TRBD2. CDR3 length: 16 amino acids. Germline V gene data show CDR1 as LNHDA and CDR2 as SQIVND (reference sequence). Trimming cost V 3 bases and J 4 bases; bases outside gene matches: 7. Here the CDR3 reads CASSISGTSPYNEQFF. As DNA, the CDR3 is TGTGCCAGTAGTATCTCCGGGACTAGCCCTTACAATGAGCAGTTCTTC.

The genes are TRBV6-5 and TRBJ2-2, with D perhaps matching TRBD1 (6 bases). Germline CDR1 and CDR2: MNHEY and SVGAGI. CDR3 size: 13 residues. V gave up 7 bases and J gave up 8 bases, with 14 bases separating them. CDR3 amino acids: CASMSGVSGELFF. The DNA for the CDR3 is TGTGCCAGCATGTCAGGGGTTTCGGGGGAGCTGTTTTTT.

The DNA of the CDR3 is TGTGCCAGCAGCCAAGAGGGGACCTTCTACAATGAGCAGTTCTTC. Amino acids: CASSQEGTFYNEQFF. The chain uses TRBV3-1 (or the pseudogene TRBV3-2) and TRBJ2-1; D could derive from TRBD1 or TRBD2 (5 bases each). Germline CDR1 and CDR2: LGHDT and YNNKEL (reference sequence). V was cut by 0 bases and J by 3 bases, with 9 bases left in between. The length of the CDR3 is 15 residues.

The chain carries TRBV10-1 and TRBJ2-7, with no clear D. The CDR3 totals 14 residues. V was cut by 7 bases and J by 0 bases, with 13 bases left in between. Germline V lookup: CDR1 WNHNN, CDR2 SYGVQD (reference sequence). The DNA of the CDR3 is TGCGCCAGCATTCCTACACAGAGCTCCTACGAGCAGTACTTC. It encodes CASIPTQSSYEQYF.

This rearrangement joins TRBV20-1 to TRBJ2-1; the D is unclear. Trimming shortened V by 5 bases and J by 4 bases, and 3 bases separated the two germline ends. Germline loops: CDR1 DFQATT, CDR2 SNEGSKA (reference sequence). The CDR3 consists of 10 residues. CDR3 bases: TGCAGTGCTCAATACAATGAGCAGTTCTTC. This sequence encodes CSAQYNEQFF.

The rearrangement joins TRBV28 to TRBJ1-3, with a tentative D call TRBD1 (6 bases). Per germline, CDR1 MDHEN and CDR2 SYDVKM. Trimming took off 2 bases at V and 0 bases at J, with 8 bases between the two ends. The CDR3 has 15 amino acids. Here the CDR3 reads CASSLQGYSGNTIYF. In DNA form, the CDR3 reads TGTGCCAGCAGTTTACAGGGGTACTCTGGAAACACCATATATTTT.

The sample holds one count of this clone. The V and J genes are TRBV28 and TRBJ2-1; D might be TRBD1 or TRBD2, each matching 5 bases. The CDR3 spans 13 residues. Germline CDR1 and CDR2: MDHEN and SYDVKM. V lost 2 bases and J 15 bases, leaving 17 bases between the germline ends. As DNA, the CDR3 is TGTGCCAGCAGTTTAGATGACAGCGGAGTTTCGTTCTTC. Its protein is CASSLDDSGVSFF.

The chain combines TRBV15 with TRBJ2-1; the match to TRBD2 covers 8 bases. V dropped 5 bases and J dropped 0; count of bases not matched to a gene: 6. Germline V gives CDR1 LNHNV, CDR2 YYDKDF (reference sequence). The CDR3 has 16 residues. CDR3 bases: TGTGCCACCAGCGGTTCCGCGGGGGGCTCCTACAATGAGCAGTTCTTC. The encoded protein is CATSGSAGGSYNEQFF.

This chain uses TRBV19 with TRBJ2-1; 9 bases match TRBD2. The CDR3 contains 16 residues. The J segment lost 3 bases and the V segment lost 3 bases, leaving 6 bases of the junction unmatched. Germline assignment: CDR1 LNHDA and CDR2 SQIVND (reference sequence). The CDR3 is CASSIRSGRLYNEQFF. The CDR3 DNA reads as TGTGCCAGTAGTATTCGGAGCGGGAGGCTCTACAATGAGCAGTTCTTC.

CDR3 bases: TGTGCCAGCAGCGGAGTAGCGGGAGTAAGTGGGGAGCTGTTTTTT. It codes for CASSGVAGVSGELFF. The rearrangement joins TRBV9 to TRBJ2-2; 9 bases map to TRBD2. Germline loops: CDR1 SGDLS, CDR2 YYNGEE. V was clipped by 3 bases and J by 8 bases; unmatched bases: 8. The CDR3 has 15 amino acids.

This clone occurred a few times. The chain links TRBV7-2 to TRBJ2-1; D not resolved. Trimming stripped 5 bases from V and 7 bases from J, with 9 bases between. Germline CDR1 and CDR2: SGHTA and FQGNSA. This CDR3 is 12 amino acids long. The CDR3 protein is CASSPDLNEQFF. The CDR3 nucleotides read TGTGCCAGCAGCCCAGACTTAAATGAGCAGTTCTTC.

This chain joins TRBV15 and TRBJ1-5; perhaps TRBD1 as D (5 bases). CDR3 size: 17 residues. Germline lookup yields CDR1 LNHNV and CDR2 YYDKDF (reference sequence). The V and J ends lost 1 base and 8 bases respectively, with 21 bases between them. The CDR3 is CATSRGGSGQGWEPQHF. The CDR3 bases are TGTGCCACCAGCAGAGGGGGCTCCGGCCAGGGTTGGGAGCCCCAGCATTTT.